This TCR beta chain was identified in a study of post-analysis software for immune sequencing data. Study results and limitations: A significant reduction in normalized Chao1 diversity was observed in multiple sclerosis patients versus controls.

This clonotype was counted between two and nine times. Antigen: not known. Unique molecular identifiers were built into the TCR beta cDNA libraries. Using its own MiXCR run on the PCR reads, TCRdb lists one record per CDR3 protein. The sample has about 540,000 distinct CDR3 sequences; around 36% are singletons. This clonotype originated in a girl aged 2-17 years with multiple sclerosis. The sample was blood.

DNA for the CDR3: TGTGCCTGCGCCGGAGGTGGAAACACCATATATTTT. Amino acids: CACAGGGNTIYF. This chain links TRBV6-5 with TRBJ1-3; D is uncertain. Germline CDR1 reads MNHEY; CDR2 reads SVGAGI. V was pared by 11 bases and J by 3 bases, with 11 bases between. The CDR3 loop spans 12 amino acids.